Listed here are 16 T cell receptor beta chains from one sample, sequenced in a study of blood T cell repertoires in COVID-19. The data were produced by immunoSEQ multiplex PCR, yet TCRdb's version contains in-frame clones alone and is incomplete. In the table there are over 200,000 clones, roughly 80% of which are singletons. Sample: peripheral blood. The receptors stem from a man aged 45-60 years with active or convalescent COVID-19.

This clone was seen once. This sequence joins TRBV11-2 and TRBJ1-1, with D tentatively TRBD1 (5 bases). V lost 6 bases to trimming and J lost 0 bases, with 14 bases between them. The CDR3 runs 15 residues. Germline CDR1 is SGHAT and CDR2 is FQNNGV. CDR3 coding DNA: TGTGCCAGCAGGCCTCTTAGGGGCCTGAACACTGAAGCTTTCTTT. This sequence encodes CASRPLRGLNTEAFF.

The chain is built from TRBV5-1 and TRBJ2-5; tentatively, D is TRBD2 (5 bases). In germline, CDR1 is SGHRS, CDR2 YFSETQ. There are 17 residues in the CDR3. The ends were cut back, 0 bases at V and 3 bases at J, with 18 bases in the middle. CDR3 bases: TGCGCCAGCAGCTTGGGGTCCGGAGGTCAGAGGGAAGAGACCCAGTACTTC. Its protein product is CASSLGSGGQREETQYF.

The V call is TRBV5-6, the J call TRBJ2-7; D is perhaps TRBD2 (6 bases). In germline, CDR1 is SGHDT, CDR2 YYEEEE. V was cut by 4 bases and J by 2 bases, with 13 bases left in between. The CDR3 contains 14 residues. The CDR3 DNA reads TGTGCCAGCAGCCGCCCGGAGGGAGCCTACGAGCAGTACTTC. Protein product: CASSRPEGAYEQYF.

V and J are TRBV27 and TRBJ2-7; 8 nucleotides agree with TRBD2. The CDR3 consists of 16 residues. The ends lost 5 bases at V and 6 bases at J; junction bases unmatched: 15. Germline V gene data show CDR1 as MNHEY and CDR2 as SMNVEV (reference sequence). The DNA of the CDR3 is TGTGCCAGCAGTCCCGCTGGGCGGCTAGCGGGCCGCGAGCAGTACTTC. Translation: CASSPAGRLAGREQYF.

The V and J genes are TRBV5-1 and TRBJ2-7, with D perhaps TRBD2 (5 bases). Germline V gene data show CDR1 as SGHRS and CDR2 as YFSETQ. V shed 4 bases and J shed 6 bases, with 14 bases lying between them. This CDR3 has 13 residues. For the CDR3, the DNA is TGCGCCAGCAGCCCAACGGGGAAGGTCGAGCAGTACTTC. It codes for CASSPTGKVEQYF.

The genes are TRBV5-1 and TRBJ2-7, with D tentatively TRBD1 (6 bases). Trimming took 0 bases from V and 3 from J, leaving 13 bases between them. This CDR3 spans 15 amino acids. Germline CDR1 reads SGHRS; CDR2 reads YFSETQ. The CDR3 DNA follows: TGCGCCAGCAGCTTGGTTCTGGGGGCGGACTACGAGCAGTACTTC. Translated: CASSLVLGADYEQYF.

This clone occurred once. V gene TRBV5-1 combines with J gene TRBJ2-5; 9 nucleotides align to TRBD1. With 0 bases clipped from V and 1 base from J, the junction kept 4 bases outside the gene matches. Germline CDR1 and CDR2: SGHRS and YFSETQ. The CDR3 runs 16 residues. CDR3 amino acids: CASSLGDRVLQETQYF. The CDR3, as DNA: TGCGCCAGCAGCTTGGGGGACAGGGTACTCCAAGAGACCCAGTACTTC. The complete variable domain, with remaining parts taken from reference TRBV5-1 and TRBJ2-5, reads KAGVTQTPRYLIKTRGQQVTLSCSPISGHRSVSWYQQTPGQGLQFLFEYFSETQRNKGNFPGRFSGRQFSNSRSEMNVSTLELGDSALYLCASSLGDRVLQETQYFGPGTRLLVL.

This rearrangement joins TRBV6-5 to TRBJ1-3; the match to TRBD1 covers 9 bases. CDR1 is MNHEY and CDR2 is SVGAGI in the germline V gene. V lost 2 bases and J lost 7; bases outside the gene matches: 3. The CDR3 has 14 residues. The CDR3 protein is CASSYTGGANTIYF. In DNA form, the CDR3 reads TGTGCCAGCAGTTACACAGGGGGCGCGAACACCATATATTTT.

The rearrangement joins TRBV7-8 to TRBJ1-2, with TRBD1 identical over 8 bases. Trimming removed 4 bases from V and 7 bases from J; junction bases left unmatched: 5. There are 13 residues in the CDR3. The germline V gene has CDR1 SGHVS and CDR2 FQNEAQ. The CDR3 region has the DNA TGTGCCAGCAGCTCAGGACAGGGAAGTGGCTACACCTTC. Translation: CASSSGQGSGYTF.

This chain links TRBV3-1 (or the pseudogene TRBV3-2) with TRBJ1-5, with 12 bases aligning to TRBD1. This CDR3 spans 15 amino acids. CDR1 is LGHDT, CDR2 YNNKEL, per germline (reference sequence). V was clipped by 3 bases and J by 7 bases; unmatched bases: 4. This chain's CDR3 is CASSQGQGAGQPQHF. CDR3 DNA: TGTGCCAGCAGCCAGGGACAGGGGGCAGGACAGCCCCAGCATTTT.

This rearrangement joins TRBV18 to TRBJ1-4; a weak D match, TRBD1 (6 bases). The CDR3 is made up of 18 amino acids. The germline CDR1 and CDR2 sequences are KGHSH and LQKENI. The V and J ends lost 2 bases and 4 bases respectively, with 20 bases between them. In DNA, the CDR3 is TGTGCCAGCTCACCATTTCCAGGCGAACAGGGTCTTAATGAAAAACTGTTTTTT. It translates to CASSPFPGEQGLNEKLFF.

V and J are TRBV19 and TRBJ1-2, with a weak D call TRBD1 (6 bases). The V and J ends lost 4 bases and 7 bases respectively, with 10 bases between them. The CDR3 length is 12 residues. Germline assignment: CDR1 LNHDA and CDR2 SQIVND (reference sequence). CDR3 coding DNA: TGTGCCAGTAGTACCCAGGGGTTTGGCTACACCTTC. This sequence encodes CASSTQGFGYTF.

The rearrangement uses TRBV25-1 and TRBJ2-6, with D unresolved. Trimming removed 5 bases from V and 1 base from J, with 6 bases in between. Germline V gene sequence: CDR1 MGHDK, CDR2 SYGVNS. The CDR3 extends over 14 amino acids. CDR3 nucleotide sequence: TGTGCCAGCAGTCCACGGTCTGGGGCCAACGTCCTGACTTTC. It encodes CASSPRSGANVLTF. The variable domain in full, with the rest retrieved from reference TRBV25-1 and TRBJ2-6, is EADIYQTPRYLVIGTGKKITLECSQTMGHDKMYWYQQDPGMELHLIHYSYGVNSTEKGDLSSESTVSRIRTEHFPLTLESARPSHTSQYLCASSPRSGANVLTFGAGSRLTVL.

The chain has TRBV5-6 and TRBJ2-5; the match to TRBD1 covers 9 bases. This CDR3 spans 15 amino acids. The junction had 11 bases not matched to a gene; V was cut back by 4 bases and J by 7 bases. The germline CDR1 and CDR2 sequences are SGHDT and YYEEEE. DNA of the CDR3: TGTGCCAGCAGCCGGGACAGGGCGTCGTCGGTGACCCAGTACTTC. Translating it yields CASSRDRASSVTQYF.

V usage is TRBV2 and J usage is TRBJ1-3, with 8 bases matching TRBD1. The germline V gene has CDR1 SNHLY and CDR2 FYNNEI. Trimming at V came to 5 bases and at J to 0 bases, leaving 3 bases not matched to a gene. The length of the CDR3 is 15 residues. CDR3 bases: TGTGCCAGCAGTCGACAGGGGATCTCTGGAAACACCATATATTTT. Amino acids: CASSRQGISGNTIYF.

This rearrangement joins TRBV5-1 to TRBJ1-1; 7 nucleotides agree with TRBD1. The CDR3 totals 14 residues. Germline CDR1 is SGHRS and CDR2 is YFSETQ. Germline trimming cut 4 bases from V and 3 bases from J; bases unmatched to any gene: 6. The chain's CDR3 is CASSLTGLDTEAFF. Here the CDR3 DNA reads TGCGCCAGCAGCCTGACAGGGTTGGACACTGAAGCTTTCTTT.